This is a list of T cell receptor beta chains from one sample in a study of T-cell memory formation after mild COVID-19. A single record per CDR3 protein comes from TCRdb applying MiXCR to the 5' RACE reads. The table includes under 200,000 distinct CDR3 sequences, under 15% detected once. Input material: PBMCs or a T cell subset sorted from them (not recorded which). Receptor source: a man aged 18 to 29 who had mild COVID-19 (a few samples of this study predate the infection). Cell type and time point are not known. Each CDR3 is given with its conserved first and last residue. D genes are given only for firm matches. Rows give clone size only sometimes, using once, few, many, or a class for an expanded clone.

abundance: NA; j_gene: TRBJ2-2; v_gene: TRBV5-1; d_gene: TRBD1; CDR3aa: CASSLGTGVTGELFF; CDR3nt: TGCGCCAGCAGCTTGGGGACAGGGGTCACCGGGGAGCTGTTTTTT
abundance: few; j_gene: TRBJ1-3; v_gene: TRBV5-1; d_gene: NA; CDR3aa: CASSSASSGNTIYF; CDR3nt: TGCGCCAGCAGCTCGGCGAGCTCTGGAAACACCATATATTTT
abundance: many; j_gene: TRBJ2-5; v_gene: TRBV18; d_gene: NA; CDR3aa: CASSPRSQGAETQYF; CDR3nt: TGTGCCAGCTCACCACGATCACAGGGTGCGGAGACCCAGTACTTC
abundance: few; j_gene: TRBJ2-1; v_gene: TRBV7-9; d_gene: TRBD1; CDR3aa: CASSSLAGTVSEQFF; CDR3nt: TGTGCCAGCAGCTCCTTAGCCGGGACAGTATCTGAGCAGTTCTTC
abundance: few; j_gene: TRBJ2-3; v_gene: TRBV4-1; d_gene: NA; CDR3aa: CASSQDHGRTQYF; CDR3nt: TGCGCCAGCAGCCAAGATCATGGGCGTACGCAGTATTTT
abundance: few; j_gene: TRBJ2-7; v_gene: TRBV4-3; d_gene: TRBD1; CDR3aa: CASSAQDRVNGEQYF; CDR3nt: TGCGCCAGCAGCGCGCAGGACAGGGTGAACGGCGAGCAGTACTTC
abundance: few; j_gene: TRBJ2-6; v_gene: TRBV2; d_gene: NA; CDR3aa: CASSDGFPGANVLTF; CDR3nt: TGTGCCAGCAGTGACGGGTTTCCTGGGGCCAACGTCCTGACTTTC
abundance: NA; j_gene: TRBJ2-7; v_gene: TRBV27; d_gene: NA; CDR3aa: CASSLSGRVPYEQYF; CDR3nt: TGTGCCAGCAGTTTATCAGGCAGGGTCCCGTACGAGCAGTACTTC
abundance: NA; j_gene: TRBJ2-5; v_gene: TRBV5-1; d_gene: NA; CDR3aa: CASSPQNQETQYF; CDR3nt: TGCGCCAGCAGCCCACAGAACCAAGAGACCCAGTACTTC
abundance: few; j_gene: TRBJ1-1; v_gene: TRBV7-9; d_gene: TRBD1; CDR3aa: CASSSGRGRQGGFF; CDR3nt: TGTGCCAGCAGCTCAGGGCGTGGTCGACAGGGAGGTTTCTTT
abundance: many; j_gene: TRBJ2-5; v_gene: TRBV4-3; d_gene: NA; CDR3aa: CASSRQYQETQYF; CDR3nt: TGCGCCAGCAGCCGACAATACCAAGAGACCCAGTACTTC
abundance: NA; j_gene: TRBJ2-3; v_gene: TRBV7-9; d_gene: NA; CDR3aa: CASELPSTDTQYF; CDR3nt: TGTGCCAGCGAGCTACCTAGCACAGATACGCAGTATTTT
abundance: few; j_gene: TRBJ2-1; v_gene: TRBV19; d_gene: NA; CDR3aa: CASSIRGPEQFF; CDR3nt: TGTGCCAGTAGTATCCGGGGGCCTGAGCAGTTCTTC
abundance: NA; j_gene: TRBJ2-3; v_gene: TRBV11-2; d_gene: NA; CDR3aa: CASRPIHGGADTQYF; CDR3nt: TGTGCCAGCAGACCAATCCACGGGGGAGCAGATACGCAGTATTTT
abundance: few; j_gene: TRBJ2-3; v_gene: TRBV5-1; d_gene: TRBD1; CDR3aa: CASSLSATGTTDTQYF; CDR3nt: TGCGCCAGCAGCTTGAGTGCGACAGGGACAACAGATACGCAGTATTTT
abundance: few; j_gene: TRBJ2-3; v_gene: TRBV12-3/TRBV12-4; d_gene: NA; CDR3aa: CASSSSGQGGKYF; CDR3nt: TGTGCCAGCAGTTCCTCCGGTCAGGGAGGCAAGTATTTT
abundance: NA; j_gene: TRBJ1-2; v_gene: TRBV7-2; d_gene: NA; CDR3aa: CASSLEPAFYGYTF; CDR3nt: TGTGCCAGCAGCTTAGAGCCTGCCTTCTATGGCTACACCTTC
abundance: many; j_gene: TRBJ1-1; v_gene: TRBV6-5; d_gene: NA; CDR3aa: CASSYSQGKGTEAFF; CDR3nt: TGTGCCAGCAGTTACTCGCAGGGAAAAGGCACTGAAGCTTTCTTT
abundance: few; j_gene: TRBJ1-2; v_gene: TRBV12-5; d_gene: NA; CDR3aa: CASATWRGYGYTF; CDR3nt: TGTGCTAGTGCGACCTGGAGGGGCTATGGCTACACCTTC
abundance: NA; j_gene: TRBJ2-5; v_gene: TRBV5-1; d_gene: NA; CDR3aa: CASSGTGSKETQYF; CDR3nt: TGCGCCAGCAGCGGAACGGGATCGAAAGAGACCCAGTACTTC
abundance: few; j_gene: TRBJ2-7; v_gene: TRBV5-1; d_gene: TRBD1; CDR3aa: CASSLAGTGYEQYF; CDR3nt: TGCGCCAGCAGCTTGGCCGGGACAGGGTACGAGCAGTACTTC
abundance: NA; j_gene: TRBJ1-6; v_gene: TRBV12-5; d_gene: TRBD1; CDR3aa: CASGLVREPGQGGYSPLHF; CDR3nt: TGTGCTAGTGGTTTGGTACGAGAACCGGGACAGGGGGGTTATTCACCCCTCCACTTT
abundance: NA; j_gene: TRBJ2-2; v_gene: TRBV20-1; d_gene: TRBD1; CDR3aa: CSARDWTGNGELFF; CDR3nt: TGCAGTGCTAGAGATTGGACAGGGAACGGGGAGCTGTTTTTT
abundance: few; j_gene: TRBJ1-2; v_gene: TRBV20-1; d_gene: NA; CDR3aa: CSARDMIYGYTF; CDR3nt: TGCAGTGCTAGAGATATGATCTATGGCTACACCTTC
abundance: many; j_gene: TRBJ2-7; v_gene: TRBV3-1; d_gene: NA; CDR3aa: CASSQTGAVYEQYF; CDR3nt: TGTGCCAGCAGCCAAACCGGGGCGGTATACGAGCAGTACTTC
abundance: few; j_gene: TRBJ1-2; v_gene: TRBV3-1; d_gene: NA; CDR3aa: CASSQQGGYGYTF; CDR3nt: TGTGCCAGCAGCCAACAGGGAGGCTATGGCTACACCTTC
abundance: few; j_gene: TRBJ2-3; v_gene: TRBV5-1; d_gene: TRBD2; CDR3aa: CASSLRLAGADTQYF; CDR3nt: TGCGCCAGCAGCTTGAGACTAGCGGGGGCGGATACGCAGTATTTT
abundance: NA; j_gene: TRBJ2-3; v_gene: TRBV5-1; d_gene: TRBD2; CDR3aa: CASSLRGVDGDTQYF; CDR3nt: TGCGCCAGCAGCTTACGGGGGGTAGATGGAGATACGCAGTATTTT
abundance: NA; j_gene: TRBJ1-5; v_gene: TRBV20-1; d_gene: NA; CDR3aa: CSARGIGRDHQPQHF; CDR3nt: TGCAGTGCTAGAGGTATCGGCAGGGATCATCAGCCCCAGCATTTT
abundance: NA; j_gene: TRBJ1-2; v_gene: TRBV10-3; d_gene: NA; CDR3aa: CAISGHSYGYTF; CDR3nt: TGTGCCATCAGTGGTCATAGCTATGGCTACACCTTC
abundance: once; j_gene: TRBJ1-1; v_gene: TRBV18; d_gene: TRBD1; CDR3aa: CASSDNRGRGVPTEAFF; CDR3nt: TGTGCCAGCTCAGATAACAGGGGGCGAGGGGTTCCCACTGAAGCTTTCTTT
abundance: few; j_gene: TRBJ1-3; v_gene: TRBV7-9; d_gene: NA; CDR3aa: CASSATGYSGNTIYF; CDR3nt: TGTGCCAGCAGCGCAACAGGCTACTCTGGAAACACCATATATTTT
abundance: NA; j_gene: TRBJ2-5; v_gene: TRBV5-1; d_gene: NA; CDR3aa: CASSFSGSSQETQYF; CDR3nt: TGCGCCAGCAGCTTCTCCGGGTCGAGCCAAGAGACCCAGTACTTC
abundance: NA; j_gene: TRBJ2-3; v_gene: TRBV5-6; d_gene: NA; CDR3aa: CASSSGIHTQYF; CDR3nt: TGTGCCAGCAGTTCAGGGATACATACGCAGTATTTT
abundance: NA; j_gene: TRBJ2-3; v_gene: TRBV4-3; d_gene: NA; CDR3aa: CASSPSPPRAISTDTQYF; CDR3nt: TGCGCCAGCAGCCCGTCCCCTCCTCGCGCCATTAGCACAGATACGCAGTATTTT
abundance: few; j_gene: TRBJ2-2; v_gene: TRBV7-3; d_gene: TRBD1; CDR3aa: CASSLLVGQGASGELFF; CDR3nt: TGTGCCAGCAGCTTGCTGGTGGGACAGGGGGCGTCCGGGGAGCTGTTTTTT
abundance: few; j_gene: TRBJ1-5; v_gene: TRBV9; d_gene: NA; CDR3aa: CASSVGDGLGPQHF; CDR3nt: TGTGCCAGCAGCGTAGGCGACGGACTTGGGCCCCAGCATTTT
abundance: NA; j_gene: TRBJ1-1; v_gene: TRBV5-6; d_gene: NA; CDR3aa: CASSWGVLGTEAFF; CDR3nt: TGTGCCAGCAGCTGGGGGGTCCTGGGGACTGAAGCTTTCTTT
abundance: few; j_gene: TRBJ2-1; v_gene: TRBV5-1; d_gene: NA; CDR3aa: CASGLLGSGQFF; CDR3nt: TGCGCCAGCGGACTTTTGGGGAGTGGGCAGTTCTTC
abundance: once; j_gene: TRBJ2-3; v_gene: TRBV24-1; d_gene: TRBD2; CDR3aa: CATSDFGRGGTDTQYF; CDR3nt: TGTGCCACCAGTGATTTCGGGCGGGGGGGCACAGATACGCAGTATTTT
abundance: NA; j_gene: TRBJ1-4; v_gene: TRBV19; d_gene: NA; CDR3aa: CASSLRSEKLFF; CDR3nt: TGTGCCAGTAGTCTCCGATCTGAAAAACTGTTTTTT
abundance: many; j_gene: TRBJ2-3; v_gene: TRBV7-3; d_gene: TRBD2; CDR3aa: CASSPTSGGADTQYF; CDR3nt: TGTGCCAGCAGTCCAACTAGCGGGGGAGCTGATACGCAGTATTTT
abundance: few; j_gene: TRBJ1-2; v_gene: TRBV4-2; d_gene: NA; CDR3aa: CASSQARVQNYGYTF; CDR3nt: TGTGCCAGCAGCCAAGCCCGTGTCCAGAACTATGGCTACACCTTC
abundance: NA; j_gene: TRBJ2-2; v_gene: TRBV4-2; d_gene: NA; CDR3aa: CASSREQNTGELFF; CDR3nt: TGTGCCAGCAGCCGGGAACAGAACACCGGGGAGCTGTTTTTT
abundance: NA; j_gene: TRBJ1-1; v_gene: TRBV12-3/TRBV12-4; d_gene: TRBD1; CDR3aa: CASGVTGGWTEAFF; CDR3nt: TGTGCCAGCGGGGTTACAGGGGGCTGGACTGAAGCTTTCTTT
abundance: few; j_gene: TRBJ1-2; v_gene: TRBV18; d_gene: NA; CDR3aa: CASSPRKGTDNYGYTF; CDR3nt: TGTGCCAGCTCACCTCGGAAAGGGACGGATAACTATGGCTACACCTTC
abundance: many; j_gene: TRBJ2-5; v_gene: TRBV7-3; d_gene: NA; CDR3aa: CASSLAAQETQYF; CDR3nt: TGTGCCAGCAGCTTAGCTGCCCAAGAGACCCAGTACTTC
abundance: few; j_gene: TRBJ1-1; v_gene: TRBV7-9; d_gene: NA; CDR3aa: CASSFRGSPEAFF; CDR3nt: TGTGCCAGCAGCTTTCGGGGGTCCCCTGAAGCTTTCTTT